This is a list of T cell receptor beta chains from one sample in a study of cytomegalovirus exposure and HLA in healthy donors. Assay used: immunoSEQ multiplex PCR; TCRdb lists only in-frame clones, some missing. This sample carries around 190,000 clones, about 77% of them seen once, and the ten largest clones take 2.4%. The specimen sequenced was PBMCs. The receptors were sampled from a man in his sixties in good health and CMV-seronegative. The CDR3 runs from the conserved cysteine through the conserved F or W. The order of the fields is D gene, clone size, J gene, V gene, CDR3 protein, CDR3 DNA. The D gene is left open where the match is weak. Where a row states a size, it is once, few, many or the class of an expanded clone; other rows omit it.

d_call: NA
clone_size: NA
j_call: TRBJ1-2
v_call: TRBV19
cdr3_aa: CASSMQGGYGYTF
cdr3_nt: TGTGCCAGTAGTATGCAGGGTGGGTATGGCTACACCTTC

d_call: NA
clone_size: NA
j_call: TRBJ2-7
v_call: TRBV5-1
cdr3_aa: CASSLEGFSYEQYF
cdr3_nt: TGCGCCAGCAGCTTGGAGGGGTTTTCCTACGAGCAGTACTTC

d_call: NA
clone_size: few
j_call: TRBJ1-6
v_call: TRBV4-2
cdr3_aa: CASSQLGAGSPLHF
cdr3_nt: TGTGCCAGCAGCCAACTGGGGGCCGGATCACCCCTCCACTTT

d_call: TRBD2
clone_size: NA
j_call: TRBJ2-5
v_call: TRBV19
cdr3_aa: CASSIARGVQETQYF
cdr3_nt: TGTGCCAGTAGTATAGCCCGGGGGGTTCAAGAGACCCAGTACTTC

d_call: TRBD2
clone_size: NA
j_call: TRBJ2-5
v_call: TRBV7-6
cdr3_aa: CASSQDWGGEETQYF
cdr3_nt: TGTGCCAGCAGCCAAGATTGGGGGGGAGAAGAGACCCAGTACTTC

d_call: NA
clone_size: NA
j_call: TRBJ2-1
v_call: TRBV30
cdr3_aa: CAWARGSSYNEQFF
cdr3_nt: TGTGCCTGGGCTAGGGGTAGCTCCTACAATGAGCAGTTCTTC

d_call: NA
clone_size: NA
j_call: TRBJ1-2
v_call: TRBV18
cdr3_aa: CASSPTGSNYGYTF
cdr3_nt: TGTGCCAGCTCACCAACAGGGTCTAACTATGGCTACACCTTC

d_call: TRBD1
clone_size: NA
j_call: TRBJ2-1
v_call: TRBV6-1
cdr3_aa: CASSATPGQVLNEQFF
cdr3_nt: TGTGCCAGCAGTGCAACACCGGGACAGGTACTTAATGAGCAGTTCTTC

d_call: NA
clone_size: NA
j_call: TRBJ2-1
v_call: TRBV7-2
cdr3_aa: CASGDNEQFF
cdr3_nt: TGTGCCAGCGGAGACAATGAGCAGTTCTTC

d_call: NA
clone_size: once
j_call: TRBJ1-1
v_call: TRBV7-7
cdr3_aa: CASSLERNTEAFF
cdr3_nt: TGTGCCAGCAGCTTAGAGAGGAACACTGAAGCTTTCTTT

d_call: TRBD1
clone_size: NA
j_call: TRBJ2-7
v_call: TRBV19
cdr3_aa: CASSPLPGQGAGEQYF
cdr3_nt: TGTGCCAGTAGTCCCCTGCCGGGACAGGGGGCTGGCGAGCAGTACTTC

d_call: NA
clone_size: NA
j_call: TRBJ1-4
v_call: TRBV19
cdr3_aa: CATSTGALPTNEKLFF
cdr3_nt: TGTGCCACTTCGACAGGAGCCCTTCCAACTAATGAAAAACTGTTTTTT

d_call: TRBD2
clone_size: NA
j_call: TRBJ2-1
v_call: TRBV5-6
cdr3_aa: CASSPLAGTTYNEQFF
cdr3_nt: TGTGCCAGCAGCCCCTTAGCGGGAACTACCTACAATGAGCAGTTCTTC

d_call: TRBD1
clone_size: few
j_call: TRBJ1-4
v_call: TRBV13
cdr3_aa: CASSLSGTGVEKLFF
cdr3_nt: TGTGCCAGCAGCTTATCCGGGACAGGGGTTGAAAAACTGTTTTTT

d_call: TRBD1
clone_size: NA
j_call: TRBJ1-6
v_call: TRBV5-1
cdr3_aa: CASRGRDRDNSPLHF
cdr3_nt: TGCGCCAGCAGGGGCCGGGACAGAGATAATTCACCCCTCCACTTT

d_call: NA
clone_size: NA
j_call: TRBJ1-2
v_call: TRBV7-2
cdr3_aa: CASSLAVGNGYTF
cdr3_nt: TGTGCCAGCAGCTTAGCGGTTGGCAATGGCTACACCTTC

d_call: TRBD2
clone_size: NA
j_call: TRBJ2-5
v_call: TRBV5-8
cdr3_aa: CASSLLTSATQETQYF
cdr3_nt: TGTGCCAGCAGCTTGTTAACTAGCGCGACGCAAGAGACCCAGTACTTC

d_call: NA
clone_size: NA
j_call: TRBJ2-1
v_call: TRBV30
cdr3_aa: CAWTPPGRAPYNEQFF
cdr3_nt: TGTGCCTGGACCCCCCCCGGGAGAGCCCCCTACAATGAGCAGTTCTTC

d_call: NA
clone_size: NA
j_call: TRBJ1-2
v_call: TRBV5-4
cdr3_aa: CASSERAARGYPF
cdr3_nt: TGTGCCAGCAGCGAGAGGGCAGCCCGTGGCTACCCCTTC

d_call: NA
clone_size: NA
j_call: TRBJ2-2
v_call: TRBV29-1
cdr3_aa: CSVEGGRNTGELFF
cdr3_nt: TGCAGCGTTGAGGGGGGGCGGAACACCGGGGAGCTGTTTTTT

d_call: TRBD1
clone_size: NA
j_call: TRBJ2-7
v_call: TRBV6-1
cdr3_aa: CASKQTGQGAYEQYF
cdr3_nt: TGTGCCAGCAAACAGACGGGACAGGGGGCCTACGAGCAGTACTTC

d_call: NA
clone_size: NA
j_call: TRBJ1-2
v_call: TRBV28
cdr3_aa: CASSFRGGGYTF
cdr3_nt: TGTGCCAGCAGTTTTCGGGGAGGTGGCTACACCTTC

d_call: NA
clone_size: NA
j_call: TRBJ2-6
v_call: TRBV9
cdr3_aa: CASSPRPTGSGANVLTF
cdr3_nt: TGTGCCAGCAGCCCTAGGCCCACAGGGTCCGGGGCCAACGTCCTGACTTTC

d_call: TRBD1
clone_size: NA
j_call: TRBJ2-3
v_call: TRBV13
cdr3_aa: CASSLAGGGTQYF
cdr3_nt: TGTGCCAGCAGCTTGGCAGGGGGCGGGACGCAGTATTTT

d_call: TRBD1
clone_size: NA
j_call: TRBJ2-7
v_call: TRBV7-8
cdr3_aa: CASSAQQGVLYEQYF
cdr3_nt: TGTGCCAGCAGCGCACAACAGGGGGTACTCTACGAGCAGTACTTC

d_call: NA
clone_size: NA
j_call: TRBJ1-3
v_call: TRBV5-6
cdr3_aa: CASSFRSTIYF
cdr3_nt: TGTGCCAGCAGCTTCAGAAGCACCATATATTTT

d_call: NA
clone_size: NA
j_call: TRBJ2-5
v_call: TRBV7-8
cdr3_aa: CASKIAGLQETQYF
cdr3_nt: TGTGCCAGCAAGATTGCGGGGCTACAAGAGACCCAGTACTTC

d_call: NA
clone_size: NA
j_call: TRBJ2-3
v_call: TRBV6-6
cdr3_aa: CASSYTRTDTQYF
cdr3_nt: TGTGCCAGCAGTTACACGCGAACAGATACGCAGTATTTT

d_call: NA
clone_size: NA
j_call: TRBJ2-2
v_call: TRBV7-9
cdr3_aa: CASSLESVLLNTGELFF
cdr3_nt: TGTGCCAGCAGCTTAGAAAGCGTCTTACTGAACACCGGGGAGCTGTTTTTT

d_call: TRBD1
clone_size: NA
j_call: TRBJ2-7
v_call: TRBV6-1
cdr3_aa: CASSWGQTGSYEQYF
cdr3_nt: TGTGCCAGCAGTTGGGGACAGACAGGCTCCTACGAGCAGTACTTC

d_call: TRBD1
clone_size: NA
j_call: TRBJ1-1
v_call: TRBV6-1
cdr3_aa: CASRHWDSGTEAFF
cdr3_nt: TGTGCCAGCAGACACTGGGACAGCGGCACTGAAGCTTTCTTT

d_call: NA
clone_size: few
j_call: TRBJ1-1
v_call: TRBV5-1
cdr3_aa: CASSWTENTEAFF
cdr3_nt: TGCGCCAGCAGCTGGACAGAGAACACTGAAGCTTTCTTT

d_call: TRBD2
clone_size: NA
j_call: TRBJ2-7
v_call: TRBV7-8
cdr3_aa: CATRLAGYEQYF
cdr3_nt: TGTGCCACCCGACTAGCGGGGTACGAGCAGTACTTC

d_call: TRBD1
clone_size: NA
j_call: TRBJ1-2
v_call: TRBV7-9
cdr3_aa: CASSPERQGSHGYTF
cdr3_nt: TGTGCCAGCAGCCCAGAGAGACAGGGATCGCATGGCTACACCTTC

d_call: NA
clone_size: NA
j_call: TRBJ2-4
v_call: TRBV29-1
cdr3_aa: CSGRQDIGNIQYF
cdr3_nt: TGCAGCGGGCGACAGGATATTGGAAACATTCAGTACTTC

d_call: TRBD2
clone_size: NA
j_call: TRBJ2-1
v_call: TRBV4-1
cdr3_aa: CASSQGSSGGNEQFF
cdr3_nt: TGCGCCAGCAGCCAAGGCTCTAGCGGGGGCAATGAGCAGTTCTTC

d_call: NA
clone_size: NA
j_call: TRBJ1-3
v_call: TRBV9
cdr3_aa: CASTGGLSGNTIYF
cdr3_nt: TGTGCCAGCACTGGGGGACTCTCTGGAAACACCATATATTTT

d_call: NA
clone_size: few
j_call: TRBJ2-7
v_call: TRBV28
cdr3_aa: CASSPPGGISYEQYF
cdr3_nt: TGTGCCAGCAGTCCTCCGGGCGGGATCTCCTACGAGCAGTACTTC

d_call: TRBD1
clone_size: NA
j_call: TRBJ1-2
v_call: TRBV29-1
cdr3_aa: CSVRSTQGTNYGYTF
cdr3_nt: TGCAGCGTCCGGAGCACACAGGGGACAAACTATGGCTACACCTTC

d_call: NA
clone_size: NA
j_call: TRBJ2-7
v_call: TRBV5-1
cdr3_aa: CASSRTLQGNEQYF
cdr3_nt: TGCGCCAGCAGCCGGACATTACAGGGCAACGAGCAGTACTTC

d_call: TRBD2
clone_size: few
j_call: TRBJ2-7
v_call: TRBV19
cdr3_aa: CASSIFPGGGYEQYF
cdr3_nt: TGTGCCAGTAGTATATTCCCGGGAGGGGGCTACGAGCAGTACTTC

d_call: NA
clone_size: NA
j_call: TRBJ2-7
v_call: TRBV30
cdr3_aa: CAWSGASYEQYF
cdr3_nt: TGTGCCTGGAGTGGAGCCTCCTACGAGCAGTACTTC

d_call: NA
clone_size: NA
j_call: TRBJ2-1
v_call: TRBV9
cdr3_aa: CASSVGGGDEQFF
cdr3_nt: TGTGCCAGCAGCGTAGGGGGCGGTGATGAGCAGTTCTTC

d_call: NA
clone_size: NA
j_call: TRBJ2-7
v_call: TRBV18
cdr3_aa: CASTEGRSSYEQYF
cdr3_nt: TGTGCCAGCACTGAGGGGAGGAGTTCCTACGAGCAGTACTTC

d_call: NA
clone_size: NA
j_call: TRBJ2-7
v_call: TRBV10-2
cdr3_aa: CASSQTGSYEQYF
cdr3_nt: TGCGCCAGCAGCCAAACAGGGTCCTACGAGCAGTACTTC

d_call: NA
clone_size: NA
j_call: TRBJ2-5
v_call: TRBV6-6
cdr3_aa: CASSYSRGQETQYF
cdr3_nt: TGTGCCAGCAGTTACTCTAGGGGCCAAGAGACCCAGTACTTC

d_call: TRBD2
clone_size: NA
j_call: TRBJ2-7
v_call: TRBV6-5
cdr3_aa: CAISGGDYYEQYF
cdr3_nt: TGTGCCATCAGTGGCGGGGACTACTACGAGCAGTACTTC

d_call: NA
clone_size: few
j_call: TRBJ1-1
v_call: TRBV4-2
cdr3_aa: CASSQATPQGRNTEAFF
cdr3_nt: TGTGCCAGCAGCCAAGCCACACCTCAGGGGCGGAACACTGAAGCTTTCTTT

d_call: NA
clone_size: NA
j_call: TRBJ2-7
v_call: TRBV7-6
cdr3_aa: CASSPTAGLPYEQYF
cdr3_nt: TGTGCCAGCAGCCCCACAGCGGGTCTCCCCTACGAGCAGTACTTC

d_call: TRBD2
clone_size: NA
j_call: TRBJ2-1
v_call: TRBV5-4
cdr3_aa: CASSSPGGPWNEQFF
cdr3_nt: TGTGCCAGCAGCTCCCCGGGGGGTCCCTGGAATGAGCAGTTCTTC